This T cell receptor beta chain is from a study of shared clonotypes between healthy human individuals (dated by TCRdb to 2019 to 2021). In terms of the full investigation: The cohort included a few men and two women between 18 and 49 years of age. Different laboratories and diverse techniques were used to prepare libraries and sequence TCR repertoires, to increase sequencing depth and limit assay-specific biases. Leukapheresis yielded between about 0.94 and 10 billion PBMCs per donor. For each donor, CD4 naive and CD4 memory were each given three plates, CD8 naive was given two plates, and CD8 memory was given one plate. Blood TCR repertoires of a handful of healthy adults were deeply sequenced to estimate repertoire size and the extent of clonotype sharing between individuals. Overall results and qualifications from the work: Rarefaction of sorted-subset datasets indicated incomplete sequencing despite the large sequencing depth. Only blood was sampled, and tissue TCR repertoires likely differ from those in blood. Sharing across a few donors was observed for approximately 5% of naive CD4, 3% to 4% of naive CD8, 2% to 2.5% of memory CD4, and around 0.44% of memory CD8 clonotypes. Pairwise subsampling led to the expectation that sequencing depth would affect the degree of clonotype sharing among donors. The small number of donors limited the genetic and exposure-history diversity represented. Larger estimated clonotype richness was generally found for naive subsets than for memory subsets. Higher generation probabilities were observed for clonotypes shared by all four sorted-subset donors than for non-shared clonotypes.

Using the deep immunoSEQ assay, TCR CDR3 regions were amplified from genomic DNA by multiplex PCR. Genomic DNA extracted from each cell subset was distributed evenly over all wells of several immunoSEQ 96-well plates, and each plate served as one replicate. For sorted subsets, about 0.2 ug genomic DNA, equal to 25,000 to 35,000 T cell genomes, was loaded into each replicate PCR. Purified libraries were measured with a Qubit 3.0 fluorometer, size-checked on a Bioanalyzer 2100, and measured again with the KAPA Library Quantification kit. Every immunoSEQ 96-well plate was sequenced on a dedicated single-read 150-cycle Illumina NextSeq 550 flow cell. As for the original processing: Because the immunoSEQ output held only junctional sequences and lacked quality scores, the filtering could not match the filtering applied to full-length reads. To assign V/J genes and CDR3, sequences were annotated against IMGT germline references using PyIR, a Python wrapper for IgBLAST v1.9. Reads with weak V/J assignments (E-value above 1e-6), missing CDR3, stop codons, out-of-frame junctions, or ambiguous translated residues were removed. V3J clonotypes were defined as sequences sharing an identical inferred V gene, J gene, and CDR3 amino acid sequence. Percentage overlap between repertoires was calculated by dividing the number of shared unique clonotypes by the size of the smaller repertoire. RTK rarefaction, the Chao1 estimator, and Recon v2.1 estimates of unobserved clonotypes were used to assess repertoire richness. Generation probabilities were computed with OLGA for all TCRbeta clonotypes obtained by the gDNA method from several donors. In its TCRdb copy, this immuneACCESS table keeps in-frame sequences only and misses some clones. Where compared with another copy, unresolved V genes explain less than half of these, and the others have no known cause. Clonal size and the V and J genes are those of that table, whereas D and trimming came from the DNA. The sample has 500,000 to 700,000 clones on record, approximately 95% of them singletons. The ten largest clonotypes hold 0.11% of the sample.

Remarks on this clone: It lacks a known antigen. Compared with germline, one end of the junction differs, possibly owing to a read error.

From the cysteine through the phenylalanine, the CDR3 covers 15 amino acids. Only the CDR3 part of the read is kept: 45 bases, read in frame from the first base. CDR1 and CDR2, looked up from the germline V gene, are MGHRA and YSYEKL. CD8 naive samples were obtained by positive selection for CCR7 among CD45RO-negative cells, yielding a CD45RA+CCR7+ population from which TemRA cells were excluded. Healthy HIV-negative adults with no recently reported acute infections or vaccinations were included as donors. All donors were Caucasian adults living in Nashville, Tennessee, USA. Blood was collected by leukapheresis, and PBMCs were isolated by Ficoll-Histopaque density gradient centrifugation and then cryopreserved in liquid nitrogen vapor phase. Analytical flow cytometry was used to check the purity and quantity of each magnetically sorted T cell population. Each sorted fraction had its genomic DNA isolated and then quantified by UV absorbance on a Nanodrop 2000c.

The receptor chain draws on TRBV4-1 and TRBJ2-7; the D segment could be TRBD2, given 6 matching bases. The sequencing input was naive CD8+ T cells sorted from blood. What this sample's cell subset or site label stands for: CD45RA+CCR7+. This TCR was recovered from a woman in her 30s in good health. The DNA is TGCGCCAGCAGCCAACCCGGGACCGGGAGCAAAGGTTTTAAGTTC. It specifies CASSQPGTGSKGFKF.